The clone carrying this T cell receptor (beta chain) was detected ten times or more. From the PCR reads, TCRdb re-called clones with MiXCR. The top ten hold around 15% of the sample, which has 35,000 to 40,000 clones, 20% seen once. The entire patient cohort was treatment-naive prior to thyroid surgery. This entry comes from a study of metastatic and nonmetastatic thyroid tumors. Germline-derived CDR1 and CDR2 are SGHVS and FQNEAQ. V gave up 5 bases and J gave up 5 bases; unmatched junction bases: 1. The CDR3 has 14 residues. The receptor comes from a female donor with papillary thyroid cancer or a benign thyroid nodule (not recorded which). Some clones in this sample may be carry-over from other donors' samples. The sequenced sample consisted of blood. The chain combines TRBV7-8 with TRBJ2-1, with 12 bases aligning to TRBD2. The CDR3 sequence: CASSRLAGDNEQFF. CDR3 nucleotides: TGTGCCAGCAGCCGACTAGCGGGAGACAATGAGCAGTTCTTC. The full variable domain, its missing parts supplied by reference TRBV7-8 and TRBJ2-1, is GAGVSQSPRYKVAKRGQDVALRCDPISGHVSLFWYQQALGQGPEFLTYFQNEAQLDKSGLPSDRFFAERPEGSVSTLKIQRTQQEDSAVYLCASSRLAGDNEQFFGPGTRLTVL.